The sequence of this TCR beta chain was determined in a study of circulating CD8 cells and anti-PD-1 response in melanoma. Whole-study results and caveats: Patients included both untreated and previously treated individuals.

Live CD3+CD8+TCRalphabeta+ cells were sorted into four subsets by PD-1 and/or TIGIT. TCR libraries were prepared from approximately 15 ng of total RNA with the QIAseq Immune Repertoire TCR panel. TCRdb called the reads again in MiXCR, with one record for every CDR3 protein. The data show approximately 1,100 distinct CDR3 sequences, with 8.5% to 10% seen just once and 25% to 35% held by the top ten. Sample share makes this clonotype large. Its antigen is unknown. After removal of 3 bases from V and 7 bases from J, the junction contained 8 bases not matched to a gene. The germline V gene encodes CDR1 LNHDA and CDR2 SQIVND (reference sequence). This CDR3 is 15 amino acids long.

The chain uses TRBV19 and TRBJ2-1; 8 bases match TRBD2. This specimen was CD8+ T cells from PBMCs, taken at baseline or after one month of anti-PD-1 therapy (not recorded which). This clonotype was sampled from a human donor with melanoma. The CDR3 sequence: CASSIGGDGWNEQFF. Written as DNA, the CDR3 is TGTGCCAGTAGTATCGGGGGGGACGGATGGAATGAGCAGTTCTTC.